The rows below give T cell receptor beta chains drawn from one sample of a study of cytomegalovirus exposure and HLA in healthy donors. Clones were read by immunoSEQ multiplex PCR, and TCRdb kept only the in-frame ones, dropping some. Among around 130,000 clones listed, around 80% were seen once. Sequencing used PBMCs. Source of these receptors: a woman younger than 35 in good health and CMV-seropositive. Both conserved end residues are part of each CDR3. A D gene is named only where the DNA matches it firmly. Not all rows give a size; the values are once, few, many and, for expanded clones, a class.

v_call,d_call,j_call,clone_size,cdr3_aa,cdr3_nt
TRBV28,-,TRBJ1-2,once,CASSPGGGTGLDGYTF,TGTGCCAGCAGTCCCGGTGGGGGGACCGGCCTCGATGGCTACACCTTC
TRBV11-2,TRBD1,TRBJ1-1,-,CASSLIVGQGATRVEAFF,TGTGCCAGCAGCTTAATCGTCGGACAGGGCGCCACGCGGGTTGAAGCTTTCTTT
TRBV9,TRBD1,TRBJ2-3,-,CASSVQGARTDTQYF,TGTGCCAGCAGCGTACAGGGGGCGAGGACAGATACGCAGTATTTT
TRBV6-5,-,TRBJ2-5,-,CASSYHREETQYF,TGTGCCAGCAGTTACCACAGGGAAGAGACCCAGTACTTC
TRBV6-4,TRBD2,TRBJ2-3,-,CASRRSGGSTDTQYF,TGTGCCAGCCGACGGAGCGGGGGGTCCACAGATACGCAGTATTTT
TRBV7-9,-,TRBJ2-7,-,CASSPGTAKGDEQYF,TGTGCCAGCAGCCCCGGGACGGCGAAGGGGGACGAGCAGTACTTC
TRBV7-9,-,TRBJ1-1,-,CASSFGGWYAPEAFF,TGTGCCAGCAGCTTTGGCGGATGGTACGCCCCTGAAGCTTTCTTT
TRBV6-5,-,TRBJ1-5,-,CASSRTENSNQPQHF,TGTGCCAGCAGCCGGACAGAAAATAGCAATCAGCCCCAGCATTTT
TRBV7-6,-,TRBJ2-1,-,CASSLVSGEQFF,TGTGCCAGCAGCTTAGTATCCGGTGAGCAGTTCTTC
TRBV7-2,-,TRBJ2-7,-,CASSLTAIYEQYF,TGTGCCAGCAGCTTGACTGCAATCTACGAGCAGTACTTC
TRBV2,-,TRBJ1-5,-,CASRGEGNQPQHF,TGTGCCAGCAGGGGGGAGGGCAATCAGCCCCAGCATTTT
TRBV27,-,TRBJ2-3,-,CASSLSGRPDTQYF,TGTGCCAGCAGTTTATCAGGCAGGCCGGATACGCAGTATTTT
TRBV7-3,TRBD1,TRBJ2-1,-,CASSLGQGMNEQFF,TGTGCCAGCAGCCTCGGACAGGGAATGAATGAGCAGTTCTTC
TRBV23-1,TRBD1,TRBJ1-6,few,CASSHPSAGGSYNSPLHF,TGCGCCAGCAGTCACCCTTCGGCAGGGGGATCCTATAATTCACCCCTCCACTTT
TRBV30,TRBD2,TRBJ2-1,-,CAWNLAGGYYNEQFF,TGTGCCTGGAACTTAGCGGGGGGGTATTACAATGAGCAGTTCTTC
TRBV6-1,-,TRBJ2-4,-,CASGEDGDRRYF,TGTGCCAGCGGGGAGGACGGAGATCGCCGGTACTTC
TRBV29-1,-,TRBJ1-1,-,CSAGDADTEAFF,TGCAGCGCCGGGGATGCGGACACTGAAGCTTTCTTT
TRBV28,TRBD1,TRBJ2-1,few,CATMTGDEQFF,TGTGCCACGATGACAGGGGATGAGCAGTTCTTC
TRBV2,-,TRBJ1-1,-,CASRPGEQNTEAFF,TGTGCCAGTCGGCCCGGGGAGCAGAACACTGAAGCTTTCTTT
TRBV5-1,TRBD1,TRBJ2-3,-,CASSQRTGGFTDTQYF,TGCGCCAGCAGCCAACGGACAGGCGGATTCACAGATACGCAGTATTTT
TRBV19,-,TRBJ1-1,once,CASSQISGGPLNTEAFF,TGTGCCAGTAGCCAAATCTCCGGGGGACCCTTGAACACTGAAGCTTTCTTT
TRBV5-5,TRBD2,TRBJ2-1,-,CASSFTGTNNEQFF,TGTGCCAGCAGCTTCACCGGGACTAACAATGAGCAGTTCTTC
TRBV6-5,-,TRBJ2-1,-,CASSYLSPYNEQFF,TGTGCCAGCAGTTACCTGAGCCCCTACAATGAGCAGTTCTTC
TRBV1,-,TRBJ1-1,-,CTSSQRQGPGTEAFF,TGCACCAGCAGCCAACGACAGGGGCCGGGCACTGAAGCTTTCTTT
TRBV4-1,-,TRBJ1-2,-,CASSHIGRGSDYGYTF,TGCGCCAGCAGCCATATAGGAAGGGGAAGCGACTATGGCTACACCTTC
TRBV7-2,-,TRBJ1-3,once,CASSLESGNTIYF,TGTGCCAGCAGCTTGGAGAGTGGAAACACCATATATTTT
TRBV7-9,-,TRBJ2-7,-,CASQGEVDEQYF,TGTGCCAGCCAGGGGGAGGTTGACGAGCAGTACTTC
TRBV10-3,-,TRBJ1-2,-,CAVQAPWGYTF,TGTGCCGTACAGGCCCCCTGGGGCTACACCTTC
TRBV5-5,-,TRBJ2-2,-,CASSTSRSTGELFF,TGTGCCAGCAGCACATCAAGGAGCACCGGGGAGCTGTTTTTT
TRBV9,-,TRBJ1-6,once,CASSVRGDSSNSPLHF,TGTGCCAGCAGCGTGCGGGGTGACAGTTCTAATTCACCCCTCCACTTT
TRBV19,TRBD1,TRBJ2-5,-,CASSETGGFQETQYF,TGTGCCAGTTCCGAGACAGGGGGGTTTCAAGAGACCCAGTACTTC
TRBV20-1,-,TRBJ2-5,-,CSEEGTETQYF,TGCAGTGAGGAGGGAACGGAGACCCAGTACTTC